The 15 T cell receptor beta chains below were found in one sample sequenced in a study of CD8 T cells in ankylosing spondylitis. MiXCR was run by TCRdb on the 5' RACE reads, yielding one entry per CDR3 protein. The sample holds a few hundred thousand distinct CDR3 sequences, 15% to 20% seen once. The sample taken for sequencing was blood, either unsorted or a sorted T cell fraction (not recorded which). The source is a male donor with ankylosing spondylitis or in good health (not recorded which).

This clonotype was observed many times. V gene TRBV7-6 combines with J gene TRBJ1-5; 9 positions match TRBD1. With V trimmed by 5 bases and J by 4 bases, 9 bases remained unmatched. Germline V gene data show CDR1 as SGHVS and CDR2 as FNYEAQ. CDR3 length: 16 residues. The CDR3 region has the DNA TGTGCCAGCAGCCCCGGGACAGGGTTCTTTAATCAGCCCCAGCATTTT. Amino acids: CASSPGTGFFNQPQHF.

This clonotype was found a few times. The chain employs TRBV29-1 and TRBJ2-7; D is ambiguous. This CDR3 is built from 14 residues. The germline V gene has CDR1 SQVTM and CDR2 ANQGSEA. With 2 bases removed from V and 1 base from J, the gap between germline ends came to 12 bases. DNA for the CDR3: TGCAGCGTTGAACTTCCAGGAACGTCCTACGAGCAGTACTTC. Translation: CSVELPGTSYEQYF.

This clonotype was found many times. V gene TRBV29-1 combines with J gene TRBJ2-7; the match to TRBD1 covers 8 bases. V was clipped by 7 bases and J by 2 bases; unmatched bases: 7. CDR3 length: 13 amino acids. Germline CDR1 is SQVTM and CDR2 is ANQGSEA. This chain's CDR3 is CSARTGLPYEQYF. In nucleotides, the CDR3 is TGCAGCGCAAGGACAGGGCTTCCCTACGAGCAGTACTTC.

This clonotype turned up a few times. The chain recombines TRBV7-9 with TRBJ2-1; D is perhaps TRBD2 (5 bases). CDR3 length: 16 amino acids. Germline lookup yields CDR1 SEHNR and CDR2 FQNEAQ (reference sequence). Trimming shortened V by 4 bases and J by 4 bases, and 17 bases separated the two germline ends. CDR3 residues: CASSSMSGFRYNEQFF. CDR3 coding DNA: TGTGCCAGCAGCTCGATGAGCGGCTTTCGGTACAATGAGCAGTTCTTC.

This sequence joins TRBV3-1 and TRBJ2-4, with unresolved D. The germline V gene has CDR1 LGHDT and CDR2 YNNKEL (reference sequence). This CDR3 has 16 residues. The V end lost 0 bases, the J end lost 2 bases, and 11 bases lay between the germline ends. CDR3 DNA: TGTGCCAGCAGCCAAGATCCATCGCTTCCCAAAAACATTCAGTACTTC. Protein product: CASSQDPSLPKNIQYF.

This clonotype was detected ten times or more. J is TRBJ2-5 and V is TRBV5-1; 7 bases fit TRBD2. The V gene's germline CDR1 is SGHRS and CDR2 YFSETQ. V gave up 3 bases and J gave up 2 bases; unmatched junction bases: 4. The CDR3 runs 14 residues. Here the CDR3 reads CASSYLSGQETQYF. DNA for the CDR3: TGCGCCAGCAGCTACCTTAGCGGGCAAGAGACCCAGTACTTC.

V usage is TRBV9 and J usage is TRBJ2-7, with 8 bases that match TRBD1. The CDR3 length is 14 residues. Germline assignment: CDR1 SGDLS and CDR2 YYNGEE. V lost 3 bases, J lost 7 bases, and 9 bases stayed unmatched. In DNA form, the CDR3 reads TGTGCCAGCAGCGGATGGGCAGGGGGCGGTGAGCAGTACTTC. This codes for CASSGWAGGGEQYF.

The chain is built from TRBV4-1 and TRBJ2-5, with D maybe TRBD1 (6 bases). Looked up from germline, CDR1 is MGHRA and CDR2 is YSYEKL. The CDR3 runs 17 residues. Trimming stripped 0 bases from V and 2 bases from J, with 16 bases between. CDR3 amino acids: CASSQERLGTQQETQYF. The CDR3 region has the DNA TGCGCCAGCAGCCAAGAGAGATTGGGGACACAGCAAGAGACCCAGTACTTC.

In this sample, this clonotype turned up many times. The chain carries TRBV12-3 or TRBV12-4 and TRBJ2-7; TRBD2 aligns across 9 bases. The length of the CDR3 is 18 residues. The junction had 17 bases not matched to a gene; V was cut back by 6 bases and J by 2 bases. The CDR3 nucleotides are TGTGCCAGCAGCCCCAGACTAGCGGATCAAATAGGGCCCTACGAGCAGTACTTC. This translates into CASSPRLADQIGPYEQYF.

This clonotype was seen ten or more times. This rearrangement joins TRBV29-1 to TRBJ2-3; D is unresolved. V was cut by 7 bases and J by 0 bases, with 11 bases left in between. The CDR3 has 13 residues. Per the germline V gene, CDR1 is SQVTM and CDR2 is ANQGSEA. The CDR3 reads CSGRTASTDTQYF. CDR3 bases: TGCAGCGGCCGGACGGCAAGCACAGATACGCAGTATTTT.

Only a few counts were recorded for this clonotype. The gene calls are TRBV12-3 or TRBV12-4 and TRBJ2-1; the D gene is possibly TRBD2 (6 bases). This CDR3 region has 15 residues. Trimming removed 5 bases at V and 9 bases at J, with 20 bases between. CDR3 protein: CASSHFGSGGVEQFF. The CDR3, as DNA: TGTGCCAGCAGTCACTTTGGGAGTGGCGGGGTTGAGCAGTTCTTC.

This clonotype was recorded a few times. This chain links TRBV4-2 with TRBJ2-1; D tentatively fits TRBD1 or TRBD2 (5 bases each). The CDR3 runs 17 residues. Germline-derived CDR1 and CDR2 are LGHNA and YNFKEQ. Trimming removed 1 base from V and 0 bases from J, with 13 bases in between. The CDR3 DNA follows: TGTGCCAGCAGCCAAGGGTGGGACCGCAGCTCCTACAATGAGCAGTTCTTC. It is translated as CASSQGWDRSSYNEQFF.

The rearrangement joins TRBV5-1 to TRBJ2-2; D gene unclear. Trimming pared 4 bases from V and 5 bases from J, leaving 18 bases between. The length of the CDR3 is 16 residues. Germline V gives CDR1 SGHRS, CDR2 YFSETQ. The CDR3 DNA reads TGCGCCAGCAGCCCGGACCACTACGCAGGAACCGGGGAGCTGTTTTTT. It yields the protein CASSPDHYAGTGELFF.

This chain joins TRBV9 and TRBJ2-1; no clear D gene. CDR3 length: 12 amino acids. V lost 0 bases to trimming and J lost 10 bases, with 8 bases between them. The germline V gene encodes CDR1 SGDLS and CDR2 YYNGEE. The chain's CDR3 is CASSVGGQEQFF. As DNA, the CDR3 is TGTGCCAGCAGCGTAGGGGGTCAGGAGCAGTTCTTC.

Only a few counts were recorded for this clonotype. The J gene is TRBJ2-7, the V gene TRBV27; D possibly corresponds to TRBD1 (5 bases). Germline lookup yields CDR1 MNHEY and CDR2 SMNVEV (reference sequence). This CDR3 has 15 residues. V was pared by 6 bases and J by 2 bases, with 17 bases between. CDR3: CASSSDTYTTYEQYF. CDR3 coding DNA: TGTGCCAGCAGCTCGGACACCTATACGACCTACGAGCAGTACTTC.